Shown below are 19 T cell receptor beta chains from a single sample sequenced in a study of T-cell memory formation after mild COVID-19. One entry per CDR3 protein results from TCRdb running MiXCR on the 5' RACE reads. The table lists about 470,000 distinct CDR3 sequences, 20% to 30% of them singletons. The source material was PBMCs or a T cell subset sorted from them (not recorded which). The receptors here all came from an adult woman who had mild COVID-19 (a few samples of this study predate the infection). Cell type and time point are not known.

The rearrangement uses TRBV20-1 and TRBJ2-3; 9 bases align to TRBD2. CDR1 DFQATT and CDR2 SNEGSKA come from the germline V gene (reference sequence). The CDR3 totals 15 residues. This chain's CDR3 is CSPSGRGRAKDTQYF. The CDR3 DNA reads TGCAGCCCAAGTGGCCGCGGGAGGGCCAAAGATACGCAGTATTTT.

V gene TRBV4-1 combines with J gene TRBJ2-7; 7 bases match TRBD1. This CDR3 has 15 amino acids. Germline lookup yields CDR1 MGHRA and CDR2 YSYEKL. After removal of 0 bases from V and 2 bases from J, the junction contained 4 bases not matched to a gene. The CDR3 region is CASSQDRQGPYEQYF. CDR3 bases: TGCGCCAGCAGCCAAGACCGACAGGGACCCTACGAGCAGTACTTC.

This clonotype was seen more than once but under ten times. The rearrangement links TRBV7-3 to TRBJ2-1, with 9 bases matching TRBD2. The CDR3 totals 17 residues. V shed 0 bases, J shed 11 bases, and the junction held 14 bases outside the gene matches. From germline, CDR1 is SGHTA and CDR2 FQGTGA. This CDR3 is CASSLTAGGLPPPQQFF. CDR3 nucleotide sequence: TGTGCCAGCAGCTTAACGGCGGGGGGGCTGCCACCCCCACAGCAGTTCTTC.

J is TRBJ1-1 and V is TRBV7-9; 9 bases align to TRBD1. With 4 bases clipped from V and 4 bases from J, the junction kept 10 bases outside the gene matches. Germline assignment: CDR1 SEHNR and CDR2 FQNEAQ (reference sequence). The CDR3 runs 16 residues. In nucleotides, the CDR3 is TGTGCCAGCAGCTCCACCGGGACAGGGTGGAGCACTGAAGCTTTCTTT. This gives the protein CASSSTGTGWSTEAFF.

This clonotype was observed at least ten times. The rearrangement links TRBV12-3 or TRBV12-4 to TRBJ2-5, with D tentatively TRBD1 (6 bases). V was clipped by 1 base and J by 1 base, with 10 bases between them. The CDR3 spans 15 residues. As DNA, the CDR3 is TGTGCCAGCAGTTTAGTGGGCAGGGGCCAAGAGACCCAGTACTTC. Translation: CASSLVGRGQETQYF.

This clonotype was seen many times. V is TRBV11-2 and J is TRBJ2-2; TRBD2 might be the D (6 bases). Germline V gives CDR1 SGHAT, CDR2 FQNNGV. The V and J ends lost 8 bases and 6 bases respectively, with 19 bases between them. The length of the CDR3 is 15 residues. Written as DNA, the CDR3 is TGTGCCAGCTTTATGGGCGGGGCGTCCGCCGGGGAGCTGTTTTTT. As protein: CASFMGGASAGELFF.

The chain is built from TRBV30 and TRBJ1-6; D uncertain. V lost 0 bases, J lost 2 bases, and 14 bases lay in between. Germline V CDR1 and CDR2: GTSNPN, SVGIG (reference sequence). The CDR3 runs to 17 residues. CDR3 sequence reads: CAWSVFIGLPYNSPLHF. CDR3 coding DNA: TGTGCCTGGAGTGTATTTATCGGGCTTCCCTATAATTCACCCCTCCACTTT. The full variable domain, rest sourced from reference TRBV30 and TRBJ1-6, is SQTIHQWPATLVQPVGSPLSLECTVEGTSNPNLYWYRQAAGRGLQLLFYSVGIGQISSEVPQNLSASRPQDRQFILSSKKLLLSDSGFYLCAWSVFIGLPYNSPLHFGNGTRLTVT.

The J gene is TRBJ2-1, the V gene TRBV12-3 or TRBV12-4; D may be TRBD2 (6 bases). CDR3 length: 16 amino acids. V was trimmed by 4 bases and J by 2 bases, leaving 15 bases between them. CDR3 sequence: CASSYRGWEAYNEQFF. The CDR3 coding sequence is TGTGCCAGCAGTTACCGGGGCTGGGAGGCCTACAATGAGCAGTTCTTC.

The gene calls are TRBV20-1 and TRBJ1-1; D not certain. CDR1 DFQATT and CDR2 SNEGSKA come from the germline V gene (reference sequence). The CDR3 spans 14 residues. V was pared by 2 bases and J by 4 bases, with 14 bases between. The CDR3 sequence is CSARLSGRGTEAFF. CDR3 nucleotides: TGCAGTGCTAGATTGTCCGGGCGGGGCACTGAAGCTTTCTTT.

The gene calls are TRBV13 and TRBJ1-1, with D unclear. Germline V gene sequence: CDR1 PRHDT, CDR2 FYEKMQ (reference sequence). Trimming cost V 0 bases and J 2 bases, with 10 bases left between them. This CDR3 spans 15 amino acids. The CDR3 sequence: CASSLGTWVNTEAFF. The CDR3 DNA reads as TGTGCCAGCAGCTTAGGCACTTGGGTTAACACTGAAGCTTTCTTT.

The genes are TRBV12-3 or TRBV12-4 and TRBJ2-1; tentative D call: TRBD1 (6 bases). The CDR3 runs to 13 residues. With 6 bases removed from V and 3 bases from J, the gap between germline ends came to 9 bases. The CDR3 DNA reads TGTGCCAGCAGGACGGACAGCTACAATGAGCAGTTCTTC. Amino acids: CASRTDSYNEQFF.

This clonotype has at least ten counts. This chain connects TRBV6-2 or TRBV6-3 to TRBJ2-7; 7 bases line up with TRBD1. This CDR3 has 13 residues. Germline loops: CDR1 MNHEY, CDR2 SVGEGT. The ends lost 6 bases at V and 0 bases at J; junction bases unmatched: 2. For the CDR3, the DNA is TGTGCCAGCAGGGGGGACAGCTCCTACGAGCAGTACTTC. Its protein product is CASRGDSSYEQYF.

The gene calls are TRBV4-3 and TRBJ2-2; TRBD2 aligns across 9 bases. The J segment lost 1 base and the V segment lost 0 bases, leaving 0 bases of the junction unmatched. This CDR3 has 16 amino acids. The V gene's germline CDR1 is LGHNA and CDR2 YSLEER. CDR3 sequence: CASSQELAGNTGELFF. CDR3 coding DNA: TGCGCCAGCAGCCAAGAACTAGCGGGGAACACCGGGGAGCTGTTTTTT.

This sequence joins TRBV7-2 and TRBJ2-3; a weak D match, TRBD2 (5 bases). The germline CDR1 and CDR2 sequences are SGHTA and FQGNSA. The CDR3 sequence is 14 residues long. Trimming cost V 5 bases and J 1 base, with 10 bases left between them. The CDR3 nucleotides read TGTGCCAGCAGCCCTAGCCTGGGCACAGATACGCAGTATTTT. This sequence encodes CASSPSLGTDTQYF.

This clonotype occurred a few times. The rearrangement links TRBV6-5 to TRBJ2-5; unclear D gene. The CDR3 spans 11 residues. CDR1 and CDR2 (germline): MNHEY, SVGAGI. V was shortened by 7 bases and J by 9 bases, with 12 bases between the two germline ends. CDR3 loop: CASTLDRAQYF. In DNA, the CDR3 is TGTGCCAGCACCCTAGACCGGGCCCAGTACTTC.

The chain joins TRBV9 to TRBJ2-1, with TRBD1 as a possible D gene (5 bases). V was pared by 0 bases and J by 11 bases, with 15 bases between. There are 14 residues in the CDR3. Per germline, CDR1 SGDLS and CDR2 YYNGEE. The CDR3 spells CASSVGSGTGKQFF. The CDR3, as DNA: TGTGCCAGCAGCGTAGGTTCAGGAACAGGAAAGCAGTTCTTC.

This clonotype came up a few times. V gene TRBV9 combines with J gene TRBJ1-2; D possibly corresponds to TRBD1 (6 bases). V was shortened by 0 bases and J by 0 bases, with 9 bases between the two germline ends. CDR3 length equals 15 residues. Germline V gene lookup returns CDR1 SGDLS and CDR2 YYNGEE. CDR3 coding DNA: TGTGCCAGCAGCGTAGGGGGGACAACTAACTATGGCTACACCTTC. Amino acid sequence: CASSVGGTTNYGYTF.

The chain joins TRBV5-1 to TRBJ1-5; possible D gene TRBD1, 6 bases. The germline V gene encodes CDR1 SGHRS and CDR2 YFSETQ. The CDR3 has 15 residues. The CDR3 nucleotides read TGCTCGGTGGGACGGGGGGCTTATGGCAATCAGCCCCAGCATTTT. Amino acids: CSVGRGAYGNQPQHF.

A few counts support this clonotype. The chain links TRBV7-3 to TRBJ1-1, with 8 bases that match TRBD1. The CDR3 sequence is 12 residues long. Germline V gene data show CDR1 as SGHTA and CDR2 as FQGTGA. J was trimmed by 13 bases and V by 5 bases; bases with no gene match: 9. The CDR3 sequence is CASSPGQGEHFF. CDR3 nucleotides: TGTGCCAGCAGCCCCGGACAGGGTGAGCATTTCTTT. Full variable domain (rest looked up from reference TRBV7-3 and TRBJ1-1): GAGVSQTPSNKVTEKGKYVELRCDPISGHTALYWYRQSLGQGPEFLIYFQGTGAADDSGLPNDRFFAVRPEGSVSTLKIQRTERGDSAVYLCASSPGQGEHFFGQGTRLTVV.